This T cell receptor beta chain was recorded in a study of cytomegalovirus exposure and HLA in healthy donors. Primers included in the PCR were 60 Vbeta and 13 Jbeta primers. Sequencing was performed with immunoSEQ multiplex PCR; in TCRdb, only in-frame clones are kept and a portion is missing. This table has about 140,000 clones, 55% to 80% appearing once. The CDR3 consists of 14 residues. The germline CDR1 and CDR2 sequences are SGHRS and YFSETQ. V lost 3 bases and J lost 8; bases outside the gene matches: 0. The sequence came from a human donor in good health. The chain couples TRBV5-1 to TRBJ2-1, with 15 bases lining up with TRBD2. Sequenced sample: PBMCs. The CDR3 DNA is TGCGCCAGCAGCTGGACTAGCGGGAGGGATGAGCAGTTCTTC. This codes for CASSWTSGRDEQFF.